This passage covers 12 T cell receptor beta chains from one sample sequenced in a study of T cell responses to AZD1222 COVID-19 vaccine. The table came from immunoSEQ multiplex PCR; TCRdb's copy has only in-frame clones and leaves some out. The sample includes 200,000 to 250,000 clones, 90% to 95% seen only once; the top ten take over 1.5%. Specimen: peripheral blood, collected 28 days after the second dose of the MenACWY control vaccine. The receptors were gathered from an adult who received the MenACWY meningococcal vaccine as a control.

The V gene is TRBV7-9, the J gene TRBJ2-3; 10 nucleotides agree with TRBD2. Losses at the gene ends were 1 base for V and 7 bases for J; bases not matched to a gene: 14. The CDR3 contains 18 residues. Germline lookup yields CDR1 SEHNR and CDR2 FQNEAQ (reference sequence). This chain's CDR3 is CASSLVSLAGAVFHTQYF. DNA for the CDR3: TGTGCCAGCAGCTTAGTCTCGCTAGCGGGGGCCGTTTTCCATACGCAGTATTTT.

V is TRBV6-2 or TRBV6-3 and J is TRBJ1-3, with D possibly being TRBD1 (5 bases). With 0 bases removed from V and 4 bases from J, the gap between germline ends came to 10 bases. The V gene's germline CDR1 is MNHEY and CDR2 SVGEGT. The CDR3 runs to 15 residues. CDR3 sequence reads: CASSYSGQDGNTIYF. CDR3 bases: TGTGCCAGCAGTTACTCGGGGCAGGACGGAAACACCATATATTTT.

The chain is built from TRBV6-1 and TRBJ1-6; D not certain. The germline gives CDR1 MNHNS, CDR2 SASEGT. The CDR3 sequence is 14 residues long. The V end was cut by 3 bases, the J end by 10 bases, with 13 bases between. CDR3: CASSELGAGSPLHF. Written as DNA, the CDR3 is TGTGCCAGCAGTGAGCTAGGAGCAGGATCACCCCTCCACTTT.

The V call is TRBV28, the J call TRBJ1-2; a weak D match, TRBD1 (5 bases). The CDR3 has 15 amino acids. Deletions cut 4 bases from V and 10 bases from J, with 22 bases between. Germline CDR1 MDHEN, CDR2 SYDVKM. CDR3 nucleotide sequence: TGTGCCAGCAGTTCACCCGGCCCCACAGGCAAATCCTACACCTTC. The encoded protein is CASSSPGPTGKSYTF.

The V call is TRBV2, the J call TRBJ1-1; TRBD1 aligns across 9 bases. Germline CDR1 reads SNHLY; CDR2 reads FYNNEI. This CDR3 has 15 residues. V lost 6 bases to trimming and J lost 6 bases; unmatched junction nucleotides: 11. CDR3: CASRLDRGGNAEAFF. CDR3 in DNA: TGTGCCAGCAGGCTGGACAGGGGAGGTAACGCTGAAGCTTTCTTT.

The chain has TRBV9 and TRBJ2-3, with 8 bases fitting TRBD1. The CDR3 consists of 19 residues. Germline lookup yields CDR1 SGDLS and CDR2 YYNGEE. V trimming: 0 bases; J trimming: 2 bases; junction bases outside the gene matches: 14. The CDR3 coding sequence is TGTGCCAGCAGCGTAGGGGGACAGGTTCTGGAGTCCCTCACAGATACGCAGTATTTT. Translation gives CASSVGGQVLESLTDTQYF.

The chain's CDR3 is CASSLAQGYVWEQYF. CDR3 DNA sequence: TGCGCCAGCAGCTTGGCACAGGGGTATGTGTGGGAGCAGTACTTC. The chain has TRBV5-1 and TRBJ2-7; 7 bases line up with TRBD1. CDR1 is SGHRS and CDR2 is YFSETQ in the germline V gene. CDR3 size: 15 residues. J was trimmed by 7 bases and V by 0 bases; bases with no gene match: 10.

Only one count was recorded for this clone. This rearrangement joins TRBV6-4 to TRBJ2-3; D is uncertain. The V gene lost 3 bases and the J gene lost 0 bases, with 7 bases spanning the gap. The CDR3 runs 14 residues. The germline gives CDR1 MRHNA, CDR2 SNTAGT. CDR3 in amino acids: CASSEMSSTDTQYF. CDR3 nucleotide sequence: TGTGCCAGCAGTGAAATGTCTAGCACAGATACGCAGTATTTT.

The chain joins TRBV30 to TRBJ1-1; unclear D gene. The length of the CDR3 is 14 residues. The germline CDR1 and CDR2 sequences are GTSNPN and SVGIG (reference sequence). Trimming took 3 bases from V and 5 from J, leaving 16 bases between them. CDR3 nucleotides: TGTGCCTGGAGGGACCGGGGAGGCGGGACTGAAGCTTTCTTT. Its protein product is CAWRDRGGGTEAFF.

The chain is built from TRBV29-1 and TRBJ2-7, with 10 positions matching TRBD2. Germline loops: CDR1 SQVTM, CDR2 ANQGSEA. With 2 bases clipped from V and 2 bases from J, the junction kept 6 bases outside the gene matches. This CDR3 spans 15 amino acids. The CDR3 is CSVEMWTSGTYEQYF. The CDR3 nucleotides are TGCAGCGTTGAAATGTGGACTAGCGGCACCTACGAGCAGTACTTC.

The chain combines TRBV28 with TRBJ1-6; D not resolved. The germline CDR1 and CDR2 sequences are MDHEN and SYDVKM. The CDR3 loop spans 14 amino acids. V shed 7 bases and J shed 0 bases, with 7 bases lying between them. The CDR3 is CASTGSSYNSPLHF. DNA for the CDR3: TGTGCCAGCACTGGGAGCTCCTATAATTCACCCCTCCACTTT.

This clone was seen only a few times. The genes are TRBV3-1 (or the pseudogene TRBV3-2) and TRBJ2-5; 13 bases are shared with TRBD2. The CDR3 extends over 16 amino acids. V was pared by 4 bases and J by 4 bases, with 6 bases of the junction left unmatched. CDR1 and CDR2 from the germline V gene are LGHDT and YNNKEL (reference sequence). Here the CDR3 reads CASSRGLAGAAETQYF. The CDR3 DNA is TGTGCCAGCAGCCGCGGACTAGCGGGAGCAGCAGAGACCCAGTACTTC.